The T cell receptor beta chain under discussion was sequenced for a study of blood T cell repertoires in COVID-19. Study details: Sample material is recorded as cDNA or gDNA derived from T cells, B-cell-depleted T cells, or PBMCs.

A single count supports this clone. Sequence at one end of the junction differs from germline and may be a read error. The same CDR3 also results from other DNA sequences found in this sample. In the source study's methods: Estimation of nucleated cell counts was performed using reference gene primer amplification. The method was immunoSEQ multiplex PCR; TCRdb's version includes in-frame clones alone and lacks a portion of them. The DNA gave D and trimming, while V, J and clone size come from that table. The table includes approximately 160,000 clones, 70% to 90% detected once. This CDR3 contains 18 residues. The V gene's germline CDR1 is MNHEY and CDR2 SMNVEV (reference sequence).

The TCR was taken from a woman aged 70-85 years with acute or convalescent COVID-19. Sequencing used peripheral blood. The chain is built from TRBV27 and TRBJ1-6, with a possible D match to TRBD1 (5 bases). CDR3 bases: TGTGCCAGCAGTTTCTTACGTGTGGGGGGTCCGAGAAATTCACCCCTCCACTTC. Translation gives CASSFLRVGGPRNSPLHF.